Shown below are 23 T cell receptor beta chains from a single sample sequenced in a study of liver allograft versus peripheral blood T cells. Turning to the study itself: Recipients' peripheral blood served as the comparator for T cell receptor repertoires in transplanted livers.

MiXCR, run by TCRdb on the reads, gives a single entry per CDR3 protein. In the table there are about 13,000 distinct CDR3 sequences, about 18% of which are singletons. These receptors came from a human patient who had a liver transplant. Some T cells may trace back to the graft donor.

This clonotype was detected a few times. The chain recombines TRBV5-4 with TRBJ1-1; TRBD1 agrees at 8 bases. V lost 4 bases, J lost 7 bases, and 18 bases stayed unmatched. Germline V gene data show CDR1 as SGHNT and CDR2 as YYREEE (reference sequence). This CDR3 is built from 17 residues. In DNA form, the CDR3 reads TGTGCCAGCAGCCGTCAGGGGGCGTACCCATCTGATTATGAAGCTTTCTTT. Amino acid sequence: CASSRQGAYPSDYEAFF.

By share, this clonotype counts as medium-sized. The rearrangement joins TRBV7-2 to TRBJ1-6; D gene ambiguous. CDR1 is SGHTA, CDR2 FQGNSA, per germline. The CDR3 runs to 12 residues. The ends were cut back, 2 bases at V and 9 bases at J, with 5 bases in the middle. This CDR3 is CASSLLGSPLHF. CDR3 in DNA: TGTGCCAGCAGCTTACTCGGTTCACCCCTCCACTTT.

The chain recombines TRBV6-2 or TRBV6-3 with TRBJ1-5, with D maybe TRBD1 (6 bases). There are 15 residues in the CDR3. Per the germline V gene, CDR1 is MNHEY and CDR2 is SVGEGT. The germline V and J ends were trimmed by 5 bases and 1 base, with 12 bases remaining between them. The CDR3 DNA sequence: TGTGCCAGCAGTAGGGGGGCTGGGAGCAATCAGCCCCAGCATTTT. Its translation: CASSRGAGSNQPQHF.

In its sample, this clonotype was seen a few times. V is TRBV5-4 and J is TRBJ1-1; no firm D call. The CDR3 length is 15 residues. Germline V gives CDR1 SGHNT, CDR2 YYREEE (reference sequence). Trimming pared 1 base from V and 1 base from J, leaving 11 bases between. Here the CDR3 DNA reads TGTGCCAGCAGCTTGAGTAGTAGGCCGAACACTGAAGCTTTCTTT. This sequence encodes CASSLSSRPNTEAFF. The variable domain in full, with the rest retrieved from reference TRBV5-4 and TRBJ1-1, is ETGVTQSPTHLIKTRGQQVTLRCSSQSGHNTVSWYQQALGQGPQFIFQYYREEENGRGNFPPRFSGLQFPNYSSELNVNALELDDSALYLCASSLSSRPNTEAFFGQGTRLTVV.

This clonotype has only a few counts. The chain couples TRBV6-5 to TRBJ1-1; 10 bases fit TRBD1. The junction had 4 bases not matched to a gene; V was cut back by 5 bases and J by 4 bases. Germline CDR1 reads MNHEY; CDR2 reads SVGAGI. This CDR3 is 14 amino acids long. CDR3 sequence reads: CASSPRDRGTEAFF. CDR3 coding DNA: TGTGCCAGCAGTCCACGGGACAGGGGCACTGAAGCTTTCTTT.

Sample share makes this clonotype medium-sized. V and J are TRBV6-5 and TRBJ1-4, with D uncertain. Trimming removed 9 bases from V and 1 base from J, with 9 bases in between. The CDR3 is made up of 13 amino acids. Germline loops: CDR1 MNHEY, CDR2 SVGAGI. CDR3 DNA sequence: TGTGCCAGGCCCGGCGTAACTAATGAAAAACTGTTTTTT. As protein: CARPGVTNEKLFF.

The chain links TRBV5-4 to TRBJ2-1; D not resolved. Germline loops: CDR1 SGHNT, CDR2 YYREEE (reference sequence). V was pared by 3 bases and J by 2 bases, with 15 bases between. The CDR3 has 16 residues. CDR3 sequence reads: CASSWGRLGAYNEQFF. The CDR3 nucleotides are TGTGCCAGCAGCTGGGGTAGGCTAGGCGCCTACAATGAGCAGTTCTTC.

This clonotype was recorded only once. The chain uses TRBV5-4 and TRBJ2-4, with 13 bases matching TRBD2. This CDR3 has 15 amino acids. Looked up from germline, CDR1 is SGHNT and CDR2 is YYREEE (reference sequence). Trimming took 5 bases from V and 3 from J; bases not matched to a gene: 2. This chain's CDR3 is CASRTSGGDKNIQYF. The CDR3 region has the DNA TGTGCCAGCAGAACTAGCGGGGGGGACAAAAACATTCAGTACTTC.

As concerns this clonotype: This may be a read error, as it is one base from a much larger clone. The chain is built from TRBV7-2 and TRBJ1-2; D unclear. The CDR3 length is 14 residues. Germline CDR1 is SGHTA and CDR2 is FQGNSA. Trimming stripped 2 bases from V and 7 bases from J, with 14 bases between. The CDR3, as DNA: TGTGCCAGCAGCTTACCTCGGCCCGCCGTTGGCTACACCTTC. Protein product: CASSLPRPAVGYTF.

The chain links TRBV9 to TRBJ2-1; 7 nucleotides match TRBD1. V lost 0 bases, J lost 3 bases, and 12 bases stayed unmatched. Germline values: CDR1 SGDLS, CDR2 YYNGEE. The CDR3 length is 18 residues. This CDR3 is CASSVVGTRTGHYNEQFF. In DNA, the CDR3 is TGTGCCAGCAGCGTAGTGGGTACCAGGACAGGACACTACAATGAGCAGTTCTTC.

Remarks on this clonotype: One end of the junction fails to match germline, which may point to a read error. The rearrangement joins TRBV5-4 to TRBJ1-2; 7 bases are shared with TRBD1. The CDR3 is 13 amino acids. Germline V gives CDR1 SGHNT, CDR2 YYREEE (reference sequence). CDR3 region: CASSWDSLYGYAF. The CDR3 coding sequence is TGTGCCAGCAGCTGGGACAGCCTCTATGGCTACGCCTTC.

The chain recombines TRBV12-3 or TRBV12-4 with TRBJ2-7; D not certain. This CDR3 comprises 13 residues. Trimming left V 2 bases short and J 4 bases short, with 9 bases between. The CDR3 coding sequence is TGTGCCAGCAGTTTAAGCCACCTTTACGAGCAGTACTTC. This encodes CASSLSHLYEQYF.

The V call is TRBV27, the J call TRBJ2-7; D gene unclear. The CDR3 is 12 residues long. With 4 bases removed from V and 3 bases from J, the gap between germline ends came to 7 bases. The germline V gene encodes CDR1 MNHEY and CDR2 SMNVEV (reference sequence). CDR3 loop: CASSSNRYEQYF. The CDR3 DNA reads as TGTGCCAGCAGTTCGAACCGCTACGAGCAGTACTTC.

This clonotype was observed many times. At one of its ends the junction is not consistent with the germline gene, which may arise from a read error. CDR3 in DNA: TGTGCCATCAAAACCGGGACTAGCTCCCACGAGCAGTACTTC. Translation: CAIKTGTSSHEQYF. The chain uses TRBV10-3 and TRBJ2-7; 9 positions match TRBD2. Per germline, CDR1 ENHRY and CDR2 SYGVKD. This CDR3 has 14 residues.

The rearrangement links TRBV7-2 to TRBJ2-4; perhaps TRBD1 as D (7 bases). Deletions cut 6 bases from V and 1 base from J, with 16 bases between. CDR3 size: 16 residues. CDR1 and CDR2 (germline): SGHTA, FQGNSA. As DNA, the CDR3 is TGTGCCAGCAGGAATGGAGGGGGCACGGCCAAAAACATTCAGTACTTC. It encodes CASRNGGGTAKNIQYF.

This clonotype showed up just a few times. This chain uses TRBV28 with TRBJ2-7, with unresolved D. The V and J ends lost 7 bases and 7 bases respectively, with 14 bases between them. CDR3 length: 12 residues. The germline V gene encodes CDR1 MDHEN and CDR2 SYDVKM. DNA for the CDR3: TGTGCCAGCAAGGGTTCCTTGAGGGAGCAGTACTTC. This sequence encodes CASKGSLREQYF.

This clonotype was counted many times. The chain combines TRBV6-5 with TRBJ1-1; TRBD1 matches at 7 bases. With V trimmed by 4 bases and J by 5 bases, 7 bases remained unmatched. The CDR3 is 14 residues long. Looked up from germline, CDR1 is MNHEY and CDR2 is SVGAGI. In nucleotides, the CDR3 is TGTGCCAGCAGTTCCTCAGGGGGTAGGACTGAAGCTTTCTTT. This translates into CASSSSGGRTEAFF.

The rearrangement links TRBV6-5 to TRBJ1-1; D is perhaps TRBD1 (5 bases). Germline V gene lookup returns CDR1 MNHEY and CDR2 SVGAGI. V lost 2 bases and J 6 bases, leaving 7 bases between the germline ends. The CDR3 totals 12 residues. This chain's CDR3 is CASSYRGAEAFF. As DNA, the CDR3 is TGTGCCAGCAGTTACAGGGGCGCTGAAGCTTTCTTT.

The rearrangement links TRBV20-1 to TRBJ2-7; 10 bases agree with TRBD2. The V gene's germline CDR1 is DFQATT and CDR2 SNEGSKA (reference sequence). The CDR3 extends over 15 amino acids. With V trimmed by 6 bases and J by 2 bases, 10 bases remained unmatched. CDR3 nucleotides: TGCAGTGCCAAAAATCTAGCGGGGGACCCCTACGAGCAGTACTTC. Amino acids: CSAKNLAGDPYEQYF.

This clonotype ranks as medium-sized. The chain uses TRBV6-2 or TRBV6-3 and TRBJ2-2; perhaps TRBD2 as D (6 bases). V gave up 2 bases and J gave up 3 bases, with 7 bases separating them. Germline values: CDR1 MNHEY, CDR2 SVGEGT. This CDR3 is built from 14 residues. CDR3 loop: CASSYGGYTGELFF. The CDR3 DNA reads as TGTGCCAGCAGTTACGGAGGGTACACCGGGGAGCTGTTTTTT.

The genes are TRBV24-1 and TRBJ2-1, with 7 bases fitting TRBD1. Trimming cost V 12 bases and J 1 base; bases outside gene matches: 8. In germline, CDR1 is KGHDR, CDR2 SFDVKD. This CDR3 is 14 amino acids long. DNA of the CDR3: TGTGCCCCTGGGGGACAGACATCCTACAATGAGCAGTTCTTC. Translated: CAPGGQTSYNEQFF.

The chain couples TRBV18 to TRBJ2-7, with TRBD1 matching over 9 bases. The germline CDR1 and CDR2 sequences are KGHSH and LQKENI. The CDR3 runs 15 residues. V dropped 6 bases and J dropped 2; count of bases not matched to a gene: 8. In nucleotides, the CDR3 is TGTGCCAGCTCCCTGGGACAGGGAAGAACCTACGAGCAGTACTTC. Amino acid sequence: CASSLGQGRTYEQYF.

This chain links TRBV27 with TRBJ1-5; no clear D. The CDR3 sequence is 13 residues long. The V end was cut by 6 bases, the J end by 5 bases, with 11 bases between. Germline loops: CDR1 MNHEY, CDR2 SMNVEV (reference sequence). This chain's CDR3 is CASRLDGYQPQHF. DNA for the CDR3: TGTGCCAGCAGACTGGACGGCTATCAGCCCCAGCATTTT.